The 3 T cell receptor beta chains below were found in one sample sequenced in a study of shared clonotypes between healthy human individuals (dated by TCRdb to 2020 to 2021). Library prep was done by the immunoSEQ multiplex PCR assay. TCRdb's version of the immuneACCESS table is confined to in-frame rearrangements and falls short of the full clone set. An unresolved V gene accounts for under half of the shortfall where checked; the remainder is of unknown origin. Counted in this sample were fewer than 600,000 clones; roughly four fifths of them appeared once. 12% of the sample is held by the ten biggest clonotypes. Material: PBMCs. The receptors stem from a woman aged 40 to 50 in good health. Some clones in this sample may be carry-over from other donors' samples.

This chain connects TRBV12-1 to TRBJ2-1; the DNA was not compared with TRBD2, the D call given in the table. TRBV12-1 is a pseudogene locus. The CDR3 consists of 18 residues. DNA of the CDR3: TGTGCCAGCAGCTTTGTTTCCCCGACTAGCGGGAAGGGCAATGAGCAGTTCTTC. It codes for CASSFVSPTSGKGNEQFF.

The sample holds a few counts of this clone. The chain has TRBV21-1 and TRBJ1-4; no check of the table's D call, TRBD1, against the DNA was made. TRBV21-1 has pseudogene status. This CDR3 comprises 14 residues. The CDR3 here is CASSKDRGGEKLFF. The CDR3, as DNA: TGTGCCAGCAGCAAGGACAGGGGGGGTGAAAAACTGTTTTTT.

The V call is TRBV7-9, the J call TRBJ1-4, with 7 bases aligning to TRBD1. The V segment lost 3 bases and the J segment 4 bases; nucleotides outside the gene matches: 5. The CDR3 spans 15 residues. CDR1 is SEHNR, CDR2 FQNEAQ, per germline (reference sequence). This chain's CDR3 is CASSFDRVGNEKLFF. The CDR3 coding sequence is TGTGCCAGCAGCTTCGACAGGGTTGGTAATGAAAAACTGTTTTTT.